The 11 T cell receptor beta chains in this list originate from one sample, sequenced in a study of blood T cell repertoires in COVID-19. Sequencing used immunoSEQ multiplex PCR; TCRdb keeps in-frame clones, though not all of them. Of under 50,000 clones listed, roughly 78% are singletons. Sequencing was performed on peripheral blood. All receptors derive from a man of 80 years or more with active or convalescent COVID-19.

The rearrangement links TRBV24-1 to TRBJ1-2, with 9 bases fitting TRBD1. Looked up from germline, CDR1 is KGHDR and CDR2 is SFDVKD. With 3 bases clipped from V and 6 bases from J, the junction kept 19 bases outside the gene matches. The length of the CDR3 is 19 residues. The CDR3: CATSDPALRTGGFYHGYTF. CDR3 sequence (DNA): TGTGCCACCAGTGATCCAGCCCTAAGAACAGGGGGCTTTTATCATGGCTACACCTTC.

The chain recombines TRBV24-1 with TRBJ2-1, with D perhaps matching TRBD1 (6 bases). This CDR3 spans 14 amino acids. Trimming removed 9 bases from V and 5 bases from J, with 16 bases in between. CDR1 and CDR2 (germline): KGHDR, SFDVKD. The CDR3 sequence: CATGVGRGNNEQFF. In DNA, the CDR3 is TGTGCCACCGGGGTGGGCAGGGGAAACAATGAGCAGTTCTTC.

The chain links TRBV7-2 to TRBJ1-5, with 12 bases aligning to TRBD1. This CDR3 has 18 residues. V was pared by 0 bases and J by 4 bases, with 7 bases of the junction left unmatched. Looked up from germline, CDR1 is SGHTA and CDR2 is FQGNSA. CDR3 nucleotides: TGTGCCAGCAGCTTAGCATCGGGGACAGGGGGCAGGAATCAGCCCCAGCATTTT. Amino acid sequence: CASSLASGTGGRNQPQHF.

This sequence joins TRBV27 and TRBJ2-3, with TRBD2 matching over 11 bases. CDR3 length: 17 residues. V lost 2 bases and J lost 2; bases outside the gene matches: 6. Germline V CDR1 and CDR2: MNHEY, SMNVEV (reference sequence). The CDR3 coding sequence is TGTGCCAGCAGTTTACTAGCGGGGGGCTTTACCACAGATACGCAGTATTTT. It codes for CASSLLAGGFTTDTQYF.

This clone was picked up a small number of times. The chain recombines TRBV5-1 with TRBJ2-5; a possible D gene is TRBD2 (6 bases). Trimming left V 3 bases short and J 5 bases short, with 17 bases between. CDR1 SGHRS and CDR2 YFSETQ come from the germline V gene. This CDR3 is 15 amino acids long. CDR3 amino acids: CASSSQPDYGETQYF. In nucleotides, the CDR3 is TGCGCCAGCAGCTCGCAACCGGACTATGGGGAGACCCAGTACTTC.

The V call is TRBV3-1 (or the pseudogene TRBV3-2), the J call TRBJ2-1, with 10 positions matching TRBD1. This CDR3 is 16 amino acids long. The V segment lost 4 bases and the J segment 8 bases; nucleotides outside the gene matches: 11. CDR1 is LGHDT and CDR2 is YNNKEL in the germline V gene (reference sequence). The CDR3 bases are TGTGCCAGCAGCCCGTCGGGACAGGGGTCTTTACATGAGCAGTTCTTC. This translates into CASSPSGQGSLHEQFF.

The rearrangement joins TRBV5-6 to TRBJ2-7, with TRBD1 matching over 7 bases. The CDR3 runs 14 residues. CDR1 SGHDT and CDR2 YYEEEE come from the germline V gene. V was pared by 4 bases and J by 2 bases, with 6 bases of the junction left unmatched. For the CDR3, the DNA is TGTGCCAGCAGCCTACAGGGGCCGGCCTACGAGCAGTACTTC. Translating gives CASSLQGPAYEQYF.

The chain employs TRBV11-1 and TRBJ1-2; perhaps TRBD1 as D (6 bases). This CDR3 region has 15 residues. CDR1 is SGHAT and CDR2 is FQDESV in the germline V gene (reference sequence). With 3 bases removed from V and 6 bases from J, the gap between germline ends came to 17 bases. The CDR3 here is CASSFSDSSYDGYTF. As DNA, the CDR3 is TGTGCCAGCAGCTTTTCGGACAGTTCTTACGATGGCTACACCTTC.

The V gene is TRBV2, the J gene TRBJ2-5; TRBD2 is a possible D gene (6 bases). The CDR3 spans 14 residues. The V end was cut by 6 bases, the J end by 5 bases, with 16 bases between. In germline, CDR1 is SNHLY, CDR2 FYNNEI. The CDR3 sequence: CASSLRAGGETQYF. DNA for the CDR3: TGTGCCAGCAGCCTTCGGGCCGGAGGGGAGACCCAGTACTTC.

The V and J genes are TRBV5-1 and TRBJ2-1, with D possibly matching TRBD2 (7 bases). The CDR3 is 13 amino acids. V lost 7 bases, J lost 7 bases, and 15 bases lay in between. Germline CDR1 reads SGHRS; CDR2 reads YFSETQ. The CDR3 loop is CASWEGGKNEQFF. CDR3 nucleotide sequence: TGCGCCAGCTGGGAGGGGGGGAAGAATGAGCAGTTCTTC.

This rearrangement joins TRBV29-1 to TRBJ1-3; 7 bases match TRBD1. Germline-derived CDR1 and CDR2 are SQVTM and ANQGSEA. There are 14 residues in the CDR3. V was pared by 4 bases and J by 0 bases, with 3 bases of the junction left unmatched. Here the CDR3 DNA reads TGCAGCGTTGCCGGGACAGCCTCTGGAAACACCATATATTTT. Amino acids: CSVAGTASGNTIYF.